This T cell receptor (beta chain) was profiled in a study of OX40 agonist ivuxolimab in advanced cancers. Study-wide findings and caveats: Both blood CD4+ and CD8+ T cells showed clonal growth by week 6 at 0.1 to 3.0 mg/kg. CD8+ T cells (on average) carried more expanded clones than CD4+ T cells.

TCRdb keeps only in-frame clones here, not all; method: immunoSEQ multiplex PCR. Of about 62,000 clones in the sample, roughly 88% were seen once. V lost 1 base and J lost 4, with 16 bases in between. Germline V gene data show CDR1 as SGHAT and CDR2 as FQNNGV. The CDR3 totals 16 residues. In the case of this clone: As yet, its antigen is unknown.

The genes are TRBV11-2 and TRBJ1-1, with a weak D call TRBD1 (6 bases). The starting material was CD4+ or CD8+ T cells sorted from blood, obtained in a trial of the OX40 agonist ivuxolimab. The clonotype comes from an adult with an advanced solid tumor such as melanoma, head and neck, liver or kidney cancer. CDR3 bases: TGTGCCAGCAGCTTAGTAGCAGGGGTGTTCGGCACTGAAGCTTTCTTT. It encodes CASSLVAGVFGTEAFF.